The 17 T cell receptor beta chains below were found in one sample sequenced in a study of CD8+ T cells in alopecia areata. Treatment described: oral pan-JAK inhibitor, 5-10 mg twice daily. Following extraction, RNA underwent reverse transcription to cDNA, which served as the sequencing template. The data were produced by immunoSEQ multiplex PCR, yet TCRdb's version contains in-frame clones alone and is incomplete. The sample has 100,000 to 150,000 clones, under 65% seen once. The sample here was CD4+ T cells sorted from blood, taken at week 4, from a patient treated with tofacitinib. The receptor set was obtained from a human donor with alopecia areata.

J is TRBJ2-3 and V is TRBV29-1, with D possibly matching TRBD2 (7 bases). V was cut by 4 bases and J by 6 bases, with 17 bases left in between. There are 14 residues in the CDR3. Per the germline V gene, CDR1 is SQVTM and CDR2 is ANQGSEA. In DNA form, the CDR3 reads TGCAGCGTTGCACGAACGGGGGGCCGGGATACGCAGTATTTT. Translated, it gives CSVARTGGRDTQYF.

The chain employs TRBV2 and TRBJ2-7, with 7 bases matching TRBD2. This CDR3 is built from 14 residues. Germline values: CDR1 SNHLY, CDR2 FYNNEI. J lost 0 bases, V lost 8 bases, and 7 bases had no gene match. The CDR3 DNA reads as TGTGCCAGCGGGGGGGACCGAGTCTCCTACGAGCAGTACTTC. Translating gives CASGGDRVSYEQYF.

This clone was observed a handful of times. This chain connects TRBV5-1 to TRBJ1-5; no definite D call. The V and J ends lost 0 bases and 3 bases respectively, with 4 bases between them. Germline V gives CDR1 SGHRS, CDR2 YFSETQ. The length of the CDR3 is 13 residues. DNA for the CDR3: TGCGCCAGCAGCTTGGACCCCAATCAGCCCCAGCATTTT. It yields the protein CASSLDPNQPQHF.

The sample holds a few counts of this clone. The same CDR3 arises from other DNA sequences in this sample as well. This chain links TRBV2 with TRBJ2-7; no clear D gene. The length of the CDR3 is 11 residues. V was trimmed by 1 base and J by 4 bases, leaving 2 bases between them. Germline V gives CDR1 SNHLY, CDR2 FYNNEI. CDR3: CASSEGYEQYF. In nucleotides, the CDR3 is TGTGCCAGCAGTGAAGGGTACGAGCAGTACTTC.

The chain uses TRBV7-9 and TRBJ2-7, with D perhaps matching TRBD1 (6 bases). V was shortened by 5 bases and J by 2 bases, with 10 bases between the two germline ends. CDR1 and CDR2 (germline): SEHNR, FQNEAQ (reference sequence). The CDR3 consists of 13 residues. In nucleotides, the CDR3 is TGTGCCAGCAGCCCCAGGGGACCCTACGAGCAGTACTTC. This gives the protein CASSPRGPYEQYF.

The CDR3: CASSLDSLLTTEAFF. The CDR3, as DNA: TGCGCCAGCAGCTTGGACTCTCTCCTGACCACTGAAGCTTTCTTT. The rearrangement links TRBV5-1 to TRBJ1-1; unclear D gene. The germline V gene encodes CDR1 SGHRS and CDR2 YFSETQ. The CDR3 is made up of 15 amino acids. The germline V and J ends were trimmed by 0 bases and 4 bases, with 13 bases remaining between them.

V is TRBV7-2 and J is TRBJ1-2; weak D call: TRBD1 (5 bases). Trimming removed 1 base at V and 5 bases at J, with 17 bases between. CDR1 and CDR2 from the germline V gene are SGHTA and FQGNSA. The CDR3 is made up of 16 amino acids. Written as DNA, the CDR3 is TGTGCCAGCAGCTTAGAGGGAGGAGGGGCCTCATATGGCTACACCTTC. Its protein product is CASSLEGGGASYGYTF.

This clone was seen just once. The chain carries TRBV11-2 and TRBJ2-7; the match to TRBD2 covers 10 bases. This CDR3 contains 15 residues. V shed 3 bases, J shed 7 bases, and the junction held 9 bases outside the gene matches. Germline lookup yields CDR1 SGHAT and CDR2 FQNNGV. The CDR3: CASSFSSGRRYEQYF. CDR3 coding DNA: TGTGCCAGCAGCTTCTCTAGCGGGAGACGGTATGAGCAGTACTTC.

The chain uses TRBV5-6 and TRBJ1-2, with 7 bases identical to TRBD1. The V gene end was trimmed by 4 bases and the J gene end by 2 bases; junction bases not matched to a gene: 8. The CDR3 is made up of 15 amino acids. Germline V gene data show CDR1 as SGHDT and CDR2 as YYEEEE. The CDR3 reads CASSGQGTENYGYTF. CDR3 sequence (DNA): TGTGCCAGCAGCGGCCAAGGGACAGAGAACTATGGCTACACCTTC.

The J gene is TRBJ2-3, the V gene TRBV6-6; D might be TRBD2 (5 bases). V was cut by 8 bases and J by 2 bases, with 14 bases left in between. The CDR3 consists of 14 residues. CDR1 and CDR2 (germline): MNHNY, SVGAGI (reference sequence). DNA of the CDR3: TGTGCCAGCCGTCGGGGAGACCACACAGATACGCAGTATTTT. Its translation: CASRRGDHTDTQYF.

CDR3 sequence: CASSVATGHGYTF. Here the CDR3 DNA reads TGTGCCAGCAGCGTAGCAACCGGGCATGGCTACACCTTC. This chain connects TRBV9 to TRBJ1-2; D remains unclear. V lost 0 bases to trimming and J lost 6 bases, with 9 bases between them. There are 13 residues in the CDR3. Germline CDR1 is SGDLS and CDR2 is YYNGEE.

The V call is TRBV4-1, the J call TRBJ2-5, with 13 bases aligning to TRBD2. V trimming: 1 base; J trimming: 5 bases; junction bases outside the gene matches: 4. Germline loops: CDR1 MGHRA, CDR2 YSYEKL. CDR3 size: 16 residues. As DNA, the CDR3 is TGCGCCAGCAGCCAAGGGACTAGCGGGGGAGGCGAGACCCAGTACTTC. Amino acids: CASSQGTSGGGETQYF.

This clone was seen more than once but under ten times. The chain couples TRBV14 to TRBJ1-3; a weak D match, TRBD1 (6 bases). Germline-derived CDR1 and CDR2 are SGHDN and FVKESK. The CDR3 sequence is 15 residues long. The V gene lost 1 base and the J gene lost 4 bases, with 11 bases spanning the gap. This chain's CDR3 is CASSQVYGGGNTIYF. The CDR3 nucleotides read TGTGCCAGCAGCCAAGTTTACGGGGGCGGAAACACCATATATTTT. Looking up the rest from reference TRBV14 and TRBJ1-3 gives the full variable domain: EAGVTQFPSHSVIEKGQTVTLRCDPISGHDNLYWYRRVMGKEIKFLLHFVKESKQDESGMPNNRFLAERTGGTYSTLKVQPAELEDSGVYFCASSQVYGGGNTIYFGEGSWLTVV.

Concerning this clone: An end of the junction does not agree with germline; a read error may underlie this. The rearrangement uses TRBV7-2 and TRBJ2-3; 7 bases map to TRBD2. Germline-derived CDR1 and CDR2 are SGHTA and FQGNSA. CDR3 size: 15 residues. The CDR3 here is CASSLITGGTDTQYF. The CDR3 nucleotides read TGTGCCAGCAGCTTAATAACGGGAGGCACAGACACGCAGTATTTT.

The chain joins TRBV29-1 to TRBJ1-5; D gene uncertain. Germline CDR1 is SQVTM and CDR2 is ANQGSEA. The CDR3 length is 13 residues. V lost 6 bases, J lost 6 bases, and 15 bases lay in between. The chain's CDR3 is CSVREVPGQPQHF. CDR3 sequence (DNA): TGCAGCGTCCGTGAAGTTCCTGGTCAGCCCCAGCATTTT.

CDR3 sequence reads: CASSLTRGLAGDEQFF. The DNA for the CDR3 is TGTGCCAGCAGCTTAACCCGGGGCCTAGCGGGGGACGAGCAGTTCTTC. The V and J genes are TRBV7-3 and TRBJ2-1; 10 bases line up with TRBD2. The length of the CDR3 is 16 residues. The V and J ends lost 0 bases and 10 bases, in that order; junction bases with no gene match: 9. Looked up from germline, CDR1 is SGHTA and CDR2 is FQGTGA.

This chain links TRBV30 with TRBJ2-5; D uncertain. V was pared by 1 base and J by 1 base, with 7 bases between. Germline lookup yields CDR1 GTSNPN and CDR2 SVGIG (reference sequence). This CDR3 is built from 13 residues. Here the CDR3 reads CAWSDTVQETQYF. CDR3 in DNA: TGTGCCTGGAGTGATACAGTCCAAGAGACCCAGTACTTC.